This T cell receptor beta chain appears in the sequencing data of a study of T cells in narcolepsy. Looking at the study overall: Enrolled donors included narcolepsy type 1 or type 2 patients and healthy controls. Whole-study results and caveats: HCRT-specific and TRIB2-specific autoreactive clonotypes appeared among same-patient CSF and blood CD4+ clonotypes. Reportedly, autoreactive clonotypes were serially detected in patients' blood but not controls'.

As to this clone: Its specificity is not known.

Profiling relied on immunoSEQ multiplex PCR, and the TCRdb table lists in-frame clones only, not all of them. The sample lists 7,000 to 10,000 clones, over 60% occurring once. This TCR was recovered from a human donor with narcolepsy. Sequences were obtained from CD45RA- memory CD8+ T cells from PBMCs.

CDR3: CASSFRRVGESNQPQHF. As DNA, the CDR3 is TGTGCCAGCAGTTTTCGGAGGGTCGGGGAAAGCAATCAGCCCCAGCATTTT. The chain recombines TRBV28 with TRBJ1-5; D is unresolved. This CDR3 contains 17 residues. With 3 bases removed from V and 1 base from J, the gap between germline ends came to 16 bases. Germline V gene sequence: CDR1 MDHEN, CDR2 SYDVKM.